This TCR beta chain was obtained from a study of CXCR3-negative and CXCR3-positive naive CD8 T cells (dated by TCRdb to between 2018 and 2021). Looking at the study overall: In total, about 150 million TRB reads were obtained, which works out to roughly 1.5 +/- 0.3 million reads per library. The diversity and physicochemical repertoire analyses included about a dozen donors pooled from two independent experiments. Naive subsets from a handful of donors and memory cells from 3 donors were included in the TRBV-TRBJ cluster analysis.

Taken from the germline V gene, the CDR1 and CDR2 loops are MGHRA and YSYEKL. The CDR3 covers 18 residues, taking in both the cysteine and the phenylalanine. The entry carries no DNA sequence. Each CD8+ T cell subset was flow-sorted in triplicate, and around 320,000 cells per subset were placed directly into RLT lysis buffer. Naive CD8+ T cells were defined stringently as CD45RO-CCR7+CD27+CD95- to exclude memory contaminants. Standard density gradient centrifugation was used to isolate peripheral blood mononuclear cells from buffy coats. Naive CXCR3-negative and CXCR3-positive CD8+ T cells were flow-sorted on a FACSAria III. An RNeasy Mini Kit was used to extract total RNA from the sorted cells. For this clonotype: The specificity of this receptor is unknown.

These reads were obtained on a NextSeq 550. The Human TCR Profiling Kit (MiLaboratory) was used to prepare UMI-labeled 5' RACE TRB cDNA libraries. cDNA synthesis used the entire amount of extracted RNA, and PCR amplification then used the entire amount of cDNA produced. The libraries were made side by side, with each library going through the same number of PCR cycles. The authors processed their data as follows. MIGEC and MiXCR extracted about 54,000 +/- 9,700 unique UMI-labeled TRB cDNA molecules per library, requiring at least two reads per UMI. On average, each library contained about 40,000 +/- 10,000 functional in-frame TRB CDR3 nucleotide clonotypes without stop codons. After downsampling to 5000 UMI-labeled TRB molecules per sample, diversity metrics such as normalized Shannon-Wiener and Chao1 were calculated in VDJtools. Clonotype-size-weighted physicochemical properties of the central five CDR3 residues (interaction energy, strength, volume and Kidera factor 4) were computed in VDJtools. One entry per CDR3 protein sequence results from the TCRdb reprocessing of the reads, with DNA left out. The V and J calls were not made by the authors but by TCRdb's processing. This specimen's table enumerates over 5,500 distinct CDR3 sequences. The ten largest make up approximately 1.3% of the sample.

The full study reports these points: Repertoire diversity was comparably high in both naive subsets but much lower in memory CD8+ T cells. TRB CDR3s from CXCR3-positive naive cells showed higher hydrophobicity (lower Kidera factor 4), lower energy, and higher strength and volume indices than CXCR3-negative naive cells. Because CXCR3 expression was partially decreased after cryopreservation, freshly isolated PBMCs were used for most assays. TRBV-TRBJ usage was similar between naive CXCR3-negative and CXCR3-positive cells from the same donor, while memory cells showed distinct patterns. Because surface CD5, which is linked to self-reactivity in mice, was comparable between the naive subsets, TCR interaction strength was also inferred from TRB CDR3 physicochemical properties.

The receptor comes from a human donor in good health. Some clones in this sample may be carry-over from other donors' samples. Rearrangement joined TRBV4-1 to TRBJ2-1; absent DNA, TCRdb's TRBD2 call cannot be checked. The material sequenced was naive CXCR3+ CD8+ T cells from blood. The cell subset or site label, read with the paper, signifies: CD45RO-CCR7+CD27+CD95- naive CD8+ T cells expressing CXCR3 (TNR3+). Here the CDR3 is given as CASSLEGTSGRPYNEQFF.